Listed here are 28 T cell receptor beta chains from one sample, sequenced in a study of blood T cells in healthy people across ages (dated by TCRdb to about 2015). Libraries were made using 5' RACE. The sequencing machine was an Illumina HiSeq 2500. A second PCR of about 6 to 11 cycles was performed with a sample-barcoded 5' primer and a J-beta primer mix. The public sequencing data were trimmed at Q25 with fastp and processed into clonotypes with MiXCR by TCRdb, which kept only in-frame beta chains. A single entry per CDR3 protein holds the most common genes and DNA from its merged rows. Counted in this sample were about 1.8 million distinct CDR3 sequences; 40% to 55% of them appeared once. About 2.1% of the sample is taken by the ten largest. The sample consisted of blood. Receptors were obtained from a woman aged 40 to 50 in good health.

The CDR3 DNA sequence: TGTGCCAGCAAACTGGGGTGGACAGGGGCTACGAATGAGCAGTTCTTC. Encoded protein: CASKLGWTGATNEQFF. The V call is TRBV27, the J call TRBJ2-1, with TRBD1 matching 9 bases. Germline loops: CDR1 MNHEY, CDR2 SMNVEV (reference sequence). This CDR3 has 16 amino acids. Trimming took 7 bases from V and 7 from J; bases not matched to a gene: 14.

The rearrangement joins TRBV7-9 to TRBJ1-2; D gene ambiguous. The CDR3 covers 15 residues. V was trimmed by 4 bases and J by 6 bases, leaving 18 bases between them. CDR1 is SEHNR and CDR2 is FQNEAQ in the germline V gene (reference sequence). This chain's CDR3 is CASSSNNGFGDGYTF. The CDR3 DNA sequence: TGTGCCAGCAGCTCAAACAATGGCTTTGGGGATGGCTACACCTTC.

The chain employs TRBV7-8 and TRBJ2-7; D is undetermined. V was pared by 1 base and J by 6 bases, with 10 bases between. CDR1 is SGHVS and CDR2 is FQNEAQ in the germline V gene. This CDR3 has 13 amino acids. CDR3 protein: CASSLVTTFEQYF. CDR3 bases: TGTGCCAGCAGCTTAGTGACCACCTTCGAGCAGTACTTC.

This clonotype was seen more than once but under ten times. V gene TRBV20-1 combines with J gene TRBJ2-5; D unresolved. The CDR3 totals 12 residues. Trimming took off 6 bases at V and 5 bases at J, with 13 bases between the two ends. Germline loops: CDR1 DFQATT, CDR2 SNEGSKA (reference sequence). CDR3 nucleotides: TGCAGTGCCGATACCGGGTGGGAGACCCAGTACTTC. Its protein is CSADTGWETQYF.

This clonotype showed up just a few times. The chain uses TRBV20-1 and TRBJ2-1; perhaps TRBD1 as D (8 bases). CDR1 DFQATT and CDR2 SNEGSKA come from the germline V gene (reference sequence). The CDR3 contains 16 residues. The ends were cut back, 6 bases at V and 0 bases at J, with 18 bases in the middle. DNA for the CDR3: TGCAGTGCCCTGGACAGGGAGGGAGTCTCCTACAATGAGCAGTTCTTC. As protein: CSALDREGVSYNEQFF.

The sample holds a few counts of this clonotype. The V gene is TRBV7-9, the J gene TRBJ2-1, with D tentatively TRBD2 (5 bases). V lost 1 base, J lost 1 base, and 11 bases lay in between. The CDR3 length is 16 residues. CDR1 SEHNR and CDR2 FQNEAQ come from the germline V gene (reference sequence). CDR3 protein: CASSLGDYVSYNEQFF. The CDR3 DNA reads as TGTGCCAGCAGCTTAGGAGACTACGTTTCCTACAATGAGCAGTTCTTC.

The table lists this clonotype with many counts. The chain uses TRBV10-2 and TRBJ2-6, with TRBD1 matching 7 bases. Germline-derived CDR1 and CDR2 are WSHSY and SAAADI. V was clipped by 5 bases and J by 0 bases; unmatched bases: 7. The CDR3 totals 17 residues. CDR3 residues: CASSHRGSSSGANVLTF. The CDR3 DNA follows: TGCGCCAGCAGTCACAGGGGATCTAGCTCTGGGGCCAACGTCCTGACTTTC.

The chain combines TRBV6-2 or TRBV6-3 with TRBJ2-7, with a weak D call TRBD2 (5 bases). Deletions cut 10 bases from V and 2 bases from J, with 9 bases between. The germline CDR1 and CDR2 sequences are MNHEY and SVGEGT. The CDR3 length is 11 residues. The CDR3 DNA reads TGTGCCAACGACGGGGCCTACGAGCAGTACTTC. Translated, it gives CANDGAYEQYF.

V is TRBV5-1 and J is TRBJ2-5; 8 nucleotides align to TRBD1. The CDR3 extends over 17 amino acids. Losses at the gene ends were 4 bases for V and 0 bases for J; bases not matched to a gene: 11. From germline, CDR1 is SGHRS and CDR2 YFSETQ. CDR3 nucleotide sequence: TGCGCCAGCAGCGTTCGGGGACAGGCGACGGACCAAGAGACCCAGTACTTC. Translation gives CASSVRGQATDQETQYF.

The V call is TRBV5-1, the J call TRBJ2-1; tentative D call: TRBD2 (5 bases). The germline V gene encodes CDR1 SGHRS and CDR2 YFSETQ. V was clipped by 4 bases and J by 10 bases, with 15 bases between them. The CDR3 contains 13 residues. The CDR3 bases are TGCGCCAGCAGCCTAGCAGGCTCCTACGAGCAGTTCTTC. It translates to CASSLAGSYEQFF.

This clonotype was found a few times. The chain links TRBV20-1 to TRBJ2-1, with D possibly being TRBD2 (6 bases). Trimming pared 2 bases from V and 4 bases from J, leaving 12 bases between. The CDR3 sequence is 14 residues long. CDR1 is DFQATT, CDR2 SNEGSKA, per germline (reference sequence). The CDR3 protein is CSARSGLIYNEQFF. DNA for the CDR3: TGCAGTGCTAGATCTGGACTAATTTACAATGAGCAGTTCTTC.

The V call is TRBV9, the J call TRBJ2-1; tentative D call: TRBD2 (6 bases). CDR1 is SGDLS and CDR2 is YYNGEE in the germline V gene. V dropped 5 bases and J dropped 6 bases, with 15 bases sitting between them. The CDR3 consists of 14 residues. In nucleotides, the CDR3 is TGTGCCAGCAGACCCCCCGTGGGAGGCAATGAGCAGTTCTTC. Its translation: CASRPPVGGNEQFF.

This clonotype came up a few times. The CDR3 is CASSTLGGDPSYEQYF. The CDR3 DNA sequence: TGTGCCAGCAGCACGCTTGGGGGAGATCCCTCCTACGAGCAGTACTTC. The chain carries TRBV28 and TRBJ2-7, with D possibly called TRBD1 or TRBD2 (5 bases each). CDR1 and CDR2 from the germline V gene are MDHEN and SYDVKM. V lost 6 bases and J lost 0, with 18 bases in between. The length of the CDR3 is 16 residues.

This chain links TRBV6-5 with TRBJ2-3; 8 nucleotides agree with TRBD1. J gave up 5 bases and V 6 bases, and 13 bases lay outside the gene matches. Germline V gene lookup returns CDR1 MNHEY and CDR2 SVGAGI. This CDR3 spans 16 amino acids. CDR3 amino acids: CASRTTGADLGDTQYF. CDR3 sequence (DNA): TGTGCCAGCAGAACGACAGGGGCGGATCTCGGAGATACGCAGTATTTT.

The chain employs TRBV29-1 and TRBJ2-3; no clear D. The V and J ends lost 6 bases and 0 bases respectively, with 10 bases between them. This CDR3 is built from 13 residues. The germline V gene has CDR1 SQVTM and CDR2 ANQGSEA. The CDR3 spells CSVRQASTDTQYF. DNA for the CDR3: TGCAGCGTGCGACAAGCTAGCACAGATACGCAGTATTTT.

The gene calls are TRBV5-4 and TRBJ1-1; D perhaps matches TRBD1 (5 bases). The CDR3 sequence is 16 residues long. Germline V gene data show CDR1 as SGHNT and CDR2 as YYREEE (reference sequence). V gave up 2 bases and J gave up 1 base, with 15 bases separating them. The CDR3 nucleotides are TGTGCCAGCAGCTTTGGGCAGGGAGTAACGAACACTGAAGCTTTCTTT. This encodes CASSFGQGVTNTEAFF. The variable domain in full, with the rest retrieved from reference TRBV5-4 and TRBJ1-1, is ETGVTQSPTHLIKTRGQQVTLRCSSQSGHNTVSWYQQALGQGPQFIFQYYREEENGRGNFPPRFSGLQFPNYSSELNVNALELDDSALYLCASSFGQGVTNTEAFFGQGTRLTVV.

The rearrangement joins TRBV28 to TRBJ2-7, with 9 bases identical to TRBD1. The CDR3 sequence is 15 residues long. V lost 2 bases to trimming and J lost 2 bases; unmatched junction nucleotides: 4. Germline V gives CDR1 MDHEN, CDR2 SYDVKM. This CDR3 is CASSLGTGSAYEQYF. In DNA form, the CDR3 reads TGTGCCAGCAGTTTAGGGACAGGGTCCGCCTACGAGCAGTACTTC.

CDR3 bases: TGTGCCAGCAGCGGACAGGGGACGAACAACTATGGCTACACCTTC. It is translated as CASSGQGTNNYGYTF. The chain couples TRBV9 to TRBJ1-2, with TRBD1 matching 8 bases. The CDR3 covers 15 residues. Germline CDR1 is SGDLS and CDR2 is YYNGEE. V lost 3 bases to trimming and J lost 2 bases; unmatched junction nucleotides: 6.

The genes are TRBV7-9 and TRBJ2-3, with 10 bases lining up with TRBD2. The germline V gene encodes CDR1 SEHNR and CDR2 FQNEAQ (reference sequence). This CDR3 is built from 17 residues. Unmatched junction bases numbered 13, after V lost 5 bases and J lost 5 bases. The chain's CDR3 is CASSPPREVAGGDTQYF. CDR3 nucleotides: TGTGCCAGCAGCCCTCCTAGGGAGGTAGCGGGGGGAGATACGCAGTATTTT.

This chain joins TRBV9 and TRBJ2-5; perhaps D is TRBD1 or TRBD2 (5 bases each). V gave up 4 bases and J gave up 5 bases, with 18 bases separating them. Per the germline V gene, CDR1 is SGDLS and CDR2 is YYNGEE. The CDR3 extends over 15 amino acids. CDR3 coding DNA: TGTGCCAGCAGCCCTTGGACGAGGGGCTCTGAGACCCAGTACTTC. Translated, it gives CASSPWTRGSETQYF.

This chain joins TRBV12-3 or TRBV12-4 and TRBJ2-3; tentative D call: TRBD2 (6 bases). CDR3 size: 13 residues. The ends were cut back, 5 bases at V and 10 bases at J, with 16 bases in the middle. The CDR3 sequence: CASSKSLEGSQYF. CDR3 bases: TGTGCCAGCAGTAAAAGCTTGGAGGGATCGCAGTATTTT.

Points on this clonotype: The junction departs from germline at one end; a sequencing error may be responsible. CDR3 DNA sequence: TGTGCCAGCAGTTTGGGACTAGCGGACCAAGGGACCCAGTACTTC. It translates to CASSLGLADQGTQYF. The chain employs TRBV12-3 or TRBV12-4 and TRBJ2-5, with 11 bases matching TRBD2. There are 15 residues in the CDR3.

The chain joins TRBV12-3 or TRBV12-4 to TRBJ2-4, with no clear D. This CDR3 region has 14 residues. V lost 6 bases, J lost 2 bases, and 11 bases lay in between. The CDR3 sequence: CASSIPGSKNIQYF. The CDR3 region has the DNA TGTGCCAGCAGCATCCCGGGCTCCAAAAACATTCAGTACTTC.

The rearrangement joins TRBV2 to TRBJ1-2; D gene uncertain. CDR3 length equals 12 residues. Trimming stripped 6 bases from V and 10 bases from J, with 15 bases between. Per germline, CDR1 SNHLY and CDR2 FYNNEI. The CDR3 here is CASRESGPTYTF. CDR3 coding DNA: TGTGCCAGCAGGGAATCCGGACCGACCTACACCTTC.

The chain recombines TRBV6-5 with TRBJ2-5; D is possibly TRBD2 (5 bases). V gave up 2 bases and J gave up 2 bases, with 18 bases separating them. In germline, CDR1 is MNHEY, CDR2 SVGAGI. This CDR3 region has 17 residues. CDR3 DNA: TGTGCCAGCAGTTACACATCCCCGGGGTTACTTCAAGAGACCCAGTACTTC. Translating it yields CASSYTSPGLLQETQYF.

CDR3 DNA sequence: TGTGCCAGCAGCCCGGGACAGGGATCATGGGAGACCCAGTACTTC. It specifies CASSPGQGSWETQYF. This chain links TRBV9 with TRBJ2-7; TRBD1 agrees at 9 bases. Judging by the DNA end, TRBJ2-5 fits better; the J call may be wrong. The CDR3 spans 15 residues. The germline CDR1 and CDR2 sequences are SGDLS and YYNGEE.

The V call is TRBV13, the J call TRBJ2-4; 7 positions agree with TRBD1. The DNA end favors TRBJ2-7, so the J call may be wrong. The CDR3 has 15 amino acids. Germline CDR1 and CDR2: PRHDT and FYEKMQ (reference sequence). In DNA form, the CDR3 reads TGTGCCAGCAGCCCACACCGACAGGGAAATAGCGAGCAGTACTTC. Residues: CASSPHRQGNSEQYF.

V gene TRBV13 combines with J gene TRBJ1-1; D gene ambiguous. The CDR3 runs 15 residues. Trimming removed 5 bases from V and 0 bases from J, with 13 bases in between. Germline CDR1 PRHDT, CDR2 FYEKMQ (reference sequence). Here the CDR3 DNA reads TGTGCCAGCAGCGGACCTGACGGGCTGAACACTGAAGCTTTCTTT. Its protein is CASSGPDGLNTEAFF.